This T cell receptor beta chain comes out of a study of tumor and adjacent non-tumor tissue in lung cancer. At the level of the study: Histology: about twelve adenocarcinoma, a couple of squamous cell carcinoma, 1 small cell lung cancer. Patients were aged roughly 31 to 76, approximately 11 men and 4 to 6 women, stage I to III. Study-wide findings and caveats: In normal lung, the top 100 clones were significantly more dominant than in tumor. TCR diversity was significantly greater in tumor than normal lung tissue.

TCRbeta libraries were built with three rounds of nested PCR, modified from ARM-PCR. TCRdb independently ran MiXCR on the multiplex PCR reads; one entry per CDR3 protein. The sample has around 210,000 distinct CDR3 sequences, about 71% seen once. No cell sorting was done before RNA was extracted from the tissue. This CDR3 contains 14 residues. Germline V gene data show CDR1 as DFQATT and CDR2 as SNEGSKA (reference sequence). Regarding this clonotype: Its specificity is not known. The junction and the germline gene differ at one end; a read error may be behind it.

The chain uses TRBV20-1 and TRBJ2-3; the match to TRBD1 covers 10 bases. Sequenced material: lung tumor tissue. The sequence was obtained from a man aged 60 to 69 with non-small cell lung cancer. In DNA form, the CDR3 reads TGCAGTGCTGGAGACAGGGGGCGCACAGATACGCAGTATTTT. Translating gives CSAGDRGRTDTQYF.